This T cell receptor (beta chain) was documented in a study of blood T cells in healthy people across ages. Germline assignment: CDR1 SQVTM and CDR2 ANQGSEA. V was cut by 4 bases and J by 5 bases, with 15 bases left in between. CDR3 length: 13 amino acids. A second about 7 to 12 cycle PCR used barcoded and J-beta primers. TCRdb reanalysed the 5' RACE reads using MiXCR and keeps one entry per CDR3 protein. This sample has roughly 700,000 distinct CDR3 sequences, with around a quarter found just once. These data are also associated with another study on T cells of mothers and their children. From that study: From each mother came over 8.5 million TCR beta CDR3 reads, and from each child came roughly 2.9 million. Biologically related mothers and children overlapped slightly more than unrelated pairs, a non-significant difference.

The receptor was derived from a boy younger than 18 in good health. The sample was blood. The chain couples TRBV29-1 to TRBJ2-7; D perhaps matches TRBD1 (5 bases). The CDR3 nucleotides are TGCAGCGTTGTCGCCCGGACAACGAACGAGCAGTACTTC. It is translated as CSVVARTTNEQYF.